This T cell receptor (beta chain) was captured in a study of blood T cell repertoires in COVID-19. The wider study: Acute and convalescent COVID-19 specimens originated in the United States, Italy and Spain.

Sequenced by immunoSEQ multiplex PCR; TCRdb stores in-frame clones only, minus some. In the table there are around 370,000 clones, around 86% of which are singletons. Germline V gene data show CDR1 as SGDLS and CDR2 as YYNGEE. V was pared by 2 bases and J by 7 bases, with 11 bases of the junction left unmatched. The CDR3 is made up of 18 amino acids. This clone was recorded a few times. The gene calls are TRBV9 and TRBJ2-1; the match to TRBD2 covers 14 bases. The receptor was isolated from a woman between 50 and 59 years old with COVID-19, enrolled during active disease. The sequenced sample was peripheral blood. CDR3 nucleotide sequence: TGTGCCAGCAGCGTCGGGACTAGCGGGAGAAGGGTGGGAAATGAGCAGTTCTTC. Translation gives CASSVGTSGRRVGNEQFF.